These T cell receptor beta chains were read from a single sample in a study of blood T cell repertoires in COVID-19. Clones were sequenced by immunoSEQ multiplex PCR, and TCRdb holds only the in-frame ones, with some missing. The sample has around 150,000 clones, more than 60% seen once. The specimen was peripheral blood. The receptors stem from a man in his 60s with acute or convalescent COVID-19. CDR3s include the opening cysteine and the closing phenylalanine or tryptophan. D genes are given only for firm matches. Size is omitted from some rows. Given values are once, few, many or a class for expanded clones.

TRBV2,TRBJ2-5,.,TRBD1,CASRRQGVETQYF,TGTGCCAGCAGGAGGCAGGGGGTTGAGACCCAGTACTTC
TRBV4-1,TRBJ1-2,.,.,CASSQALGQYGYTF,TGCGCCAGCAGCCAAGCGCTTGGACAGTATGGCTACACCTTC
TRBV5-6,TRBJ1-3,.,.,CASSSTNSGNTIYF,TGTGCCAGCAGCTCCACTAACTCTGGAAACACCATATATTTT
TRBV7-9,TRBJ1-2,.,TRBD1,CASSPNGQGNGYTF,TGTGCCAGCAGCCCCAACGGACAGGGAAATGGCTACACCTTC
TRBV21-1,TRBJ1-5,once,.,CASSTRQGGQPQHF,TGTGCCAGCAGCACCCGACAGGGGGGTCAGCCCCAGCATTTT
TRBV11-3,TRBJ2-1,.,TRBD1,CASSPAGQGYNEQFF,TGTGCCAGCAGCCCCGCGGGACAGGGATACAATGAGCAGTTCTTC
TRBV13,TRBJ1-2,.,TRBD1,CASSPGTGGVGYGYTF,TGTGCCAGCAGCCCCGGGACAGGGGGCGTAGGCTATGGCTACACCTTC
TRBV18,TRBJ1-2,.,TRBD1,CASSSTGGLGNYGYTF,TGTGCCAGCTCATCGACAGGGGGACTAGGAAACTATGGCTACACCTTC
TRBV6-1,TRBJ1-2,few,.,CASTPDSLYGYTF,TGTGCCAGCACCCCGGACAGTCTCTATGGCTACACCTTC
TRBV24-1,TRBJ1-1,.,TRBD1,CATRAGGRTEAFF,TGTGCCACCAGAGCAGGGGGCCGAACTGAAGCTTTCTTT
TRBV7-2,TRBJ2-7,.,TRBD2,CASSLGLAGGYEQYF,TGTGCCAGCAGCTTAGGTCTAGCGGGGGGATACGAGCAGTACTTC
TRBV19,TRBJ1-1,.,.,CASMAENTEAFF,TGTGCCAGTATGGCGGAGAACACTGAAGCTTTCTTT
TRBV15,TRBJ2-7,.,TRBD1,CATSKTLTGSSYEQYF,TGTGCCACCAGCAAGACCCTGACAGGGAGCTCCTACGAGCAGTACTTC
TRBV3-1/TRBV3-2,TRBJ1-5,.,TRBD1,CASSPQGNQPQHF,TGTGCCAGCAGCCCACAGGGGAATCAGCCCCAGCATTTT
TRBV6-6,TRBJ1-1,.,TRBD1,CASSYTLDREAAFF,TGTGCCAGCAGTTACACTCTAGACAGGGAGGCAGCTTTCTTT
TRBV14,TRBJ2-5,.,.,CASSQVNSEETQYF,TGTGCCAGCAGCCAAGTCAATAGCGAAGAGACCCAGTACTTC
TRBV11-2,TRBJ2-3,few,.,CASSPAFTGFHVVRYF,TGTGCCAGCAGCCCCGCTTTTACAGGGTTTCATGTAGTGAGGTATTTT
TRBV3-1/TRBV3-2,TRBJ2-1,once,.,CASSQEGGYNEQFF,TGTGCCAGCAGCCAAGAAGGAGGTTACAATGAGCAGTTCTTC
TRBV10-3,TRBJ2-5,once,TRBD1,CAISESDRGETQYF,TGTGCCATCAGTGAATCTGACAGGGGGGAGACCCAGTACTTC
TRBV5-1,TRBJ1-4,.,.,CASSLGQENEKLFF,TGCGCCAGCAGCTTGGGACAAGAAAATGAAAAACTGTTTTTT
TRBV29-1,TRBJ2-5,.,TRBD2,CSVVPRTSLQETQYF,TGCAGCGTTGTTCCCAGGACTAGCCTCCAAGAGACCCAGTACTTC
TRBV25-1,TRBJ2-7,.,TRBD2,CATGGTYEQYF,TGTGCGACGGGGGGGACCTACGAGCAGTACTTC
TRBV11-2,TRBJ2-2,.,.,CASSLGLPGHPKYTGELFF,TGTGCCAGCAGCTTAGGCTTGCCGGGACACCCGAAGTACACCGGGGAGCTGTTTTTT